The TCR beta chain described here comes from a study of T cell responses to AZD1222 COVID-19 vaccine. Method: immunoSEQ multiplex PCR; TCRdb's copy keeps in-frame clones and lacks some. The data hold about 120,000 clones, with roughly 92% observed a single time. As concerns this clone: Its antigen is unknown.

The study, taken as a whole, reports: At baseline, seropositivity was found in only five or six AZD1222 recipients. With dominance at 160-218 and 743-854, vaccine-associated CD4 TCRs spanned spike.

There are 14 residues in the CDR3. Trimming cost V 5 bases and J 0 bases, with 10 bases left between them. Per germline, CDR1 SGHAT and CDR2 FQNNGV. The sequence derives from an adult in good health. Sequenced material: peripheral blood, taken on day 0 of AZD1222 vaccination. The chain joins TRBV11-2 to TRBJ1-2; no firm D call. DNA for the CDR3: TGTGCCAGCAGCCGACACCCCACTAACTATGGCTACACCTTC. It codes for CASSRHPTNYGYTF.